This T cell receptor (beta chain) emerged from a study of blood T cell repertoires in COVID-19. Study at large: Some COVID-19 samples were acute and others convalescent; all came from the United States, Italy and Spain. T cells, B-cell-depleted T cells, or PBMCs supplied cDNA or gDNA.

This CDR3 has 14 residues. Germline V CDR1 and CDR2: SGHTA, FQGNSA. Trimming shortened V by 2 bases and J by 9 bases, and 16 bases separated the two germline ends. Original processing notes: Amplification of reference gene primers was used by the study to estimate nucleated cell counts. Libraries were prepared by immunoSEQ multiplex PCR; TCRdb keeps only in-frame clonotypes and omits some of them. D and trimming were read from the DNA, whereas the V and J calls and clone size are those reported in that table. Of approximately 91,000 clones listed, about 75% are singletons. This clonotype was sampled from an elderly woman with acute or convalescent COVID-19. Sample: peripheral blood. This chain links TRBV7-2 with TRBJ1-1; weak D call: TRBD1 (5 bases). In DNA, the CDR3 is TGTGCCAGCAGCTTAAACCAGGGATCGCCCCAAGCTTTCTTT. Residues: CASSLNQGSPQAFF.